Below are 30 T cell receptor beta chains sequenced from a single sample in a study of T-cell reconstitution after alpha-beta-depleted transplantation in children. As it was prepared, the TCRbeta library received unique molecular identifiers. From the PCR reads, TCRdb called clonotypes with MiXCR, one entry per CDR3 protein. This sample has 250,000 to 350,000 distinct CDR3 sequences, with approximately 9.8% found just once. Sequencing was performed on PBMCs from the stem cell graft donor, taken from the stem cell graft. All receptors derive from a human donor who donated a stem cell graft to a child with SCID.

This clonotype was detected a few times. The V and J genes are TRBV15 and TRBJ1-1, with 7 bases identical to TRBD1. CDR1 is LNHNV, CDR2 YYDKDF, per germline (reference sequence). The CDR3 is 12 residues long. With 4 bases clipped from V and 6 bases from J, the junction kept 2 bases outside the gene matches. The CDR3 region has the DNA TGTGCCACCAGCACTGGACAGGCTGAAGCTTTCTTT. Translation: CATSTGQAEAFF. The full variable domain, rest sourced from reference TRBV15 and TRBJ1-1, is DAMVIQNPRYQVTQFGKPVTLSCSQTLNHNVMYWYQQKSSQAPKLLFHYYDKDFNNEADTPDNFQSRRPNTSFCFLDIRSPGLGDTAMYLCATSTGQAEAFFGQGTRLTVV.

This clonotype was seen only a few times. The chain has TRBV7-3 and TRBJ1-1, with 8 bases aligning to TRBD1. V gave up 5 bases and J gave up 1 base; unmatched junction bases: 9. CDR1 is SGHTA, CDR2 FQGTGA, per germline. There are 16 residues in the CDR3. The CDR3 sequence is CASSTGQGIRNTEAFF. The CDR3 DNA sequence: TGTGCCAGCAGCACCGGACAGGGAATACGGAACACTGAAGCTTTCTTT. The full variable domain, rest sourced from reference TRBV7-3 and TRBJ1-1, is GAGVSQTPSNKVTEKGKYVELRCDPISGHTALYWYRQSLGQGPEFLIYFQGTGAADDSGLPNDRFFAVRPEGSVSTLKIQRTERGDSAVYLCASSTGQGIRNTEAFFGQGTRLTVV.

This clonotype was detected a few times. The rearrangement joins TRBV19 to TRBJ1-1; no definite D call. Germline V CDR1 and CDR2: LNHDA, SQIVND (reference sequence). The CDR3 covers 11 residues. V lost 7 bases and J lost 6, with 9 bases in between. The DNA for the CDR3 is TGTGCCAGTACCGGTGGGGCTGAAGCTTTCTTT. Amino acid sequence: CASTGGAEAFF.

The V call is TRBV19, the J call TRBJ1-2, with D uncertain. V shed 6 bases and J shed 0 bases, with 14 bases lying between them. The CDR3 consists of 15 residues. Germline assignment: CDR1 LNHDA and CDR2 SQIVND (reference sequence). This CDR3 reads CASSPLLGANYGYTF. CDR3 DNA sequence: TGTGCCAGTAGCCCACTCCTAGGAGCTAACTATGGCTACACCTTC.

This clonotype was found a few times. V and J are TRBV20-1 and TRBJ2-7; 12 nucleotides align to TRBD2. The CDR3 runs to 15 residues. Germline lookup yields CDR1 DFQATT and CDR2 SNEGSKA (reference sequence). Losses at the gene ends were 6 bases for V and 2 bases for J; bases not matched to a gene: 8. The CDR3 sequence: CSAHRTSGATYEQYF. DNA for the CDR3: TGCAGTGCCCATAGGACTAGCGGGGCTACCTACGAGCAGTACTTC.

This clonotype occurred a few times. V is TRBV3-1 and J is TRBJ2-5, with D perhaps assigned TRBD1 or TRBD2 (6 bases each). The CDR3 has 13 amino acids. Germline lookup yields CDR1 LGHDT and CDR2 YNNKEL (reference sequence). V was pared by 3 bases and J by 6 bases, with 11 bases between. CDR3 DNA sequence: TGTGCCAGCAGCCATAGAGGGGGGAAGACCCAGTACTTC. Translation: CASSHRGGKTQYF.

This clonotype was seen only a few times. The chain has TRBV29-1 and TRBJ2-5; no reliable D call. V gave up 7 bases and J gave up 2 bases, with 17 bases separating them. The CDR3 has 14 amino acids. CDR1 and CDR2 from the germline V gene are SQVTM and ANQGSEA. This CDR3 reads CSARLVARQETQYF. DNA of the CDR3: TGCAGCGCCCGGCTGGTGGCCAGGCAAGAGACCCAGTACTTC.

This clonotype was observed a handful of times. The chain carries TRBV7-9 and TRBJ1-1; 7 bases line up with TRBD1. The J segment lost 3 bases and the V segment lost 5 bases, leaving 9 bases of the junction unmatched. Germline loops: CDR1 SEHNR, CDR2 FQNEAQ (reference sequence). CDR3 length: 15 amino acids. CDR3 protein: CASSRRDSGDTEAFF. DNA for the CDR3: TGTGCCAGCAGCCGCCGGGACAGTGGTGACACTGAAGCTTTCTTT.

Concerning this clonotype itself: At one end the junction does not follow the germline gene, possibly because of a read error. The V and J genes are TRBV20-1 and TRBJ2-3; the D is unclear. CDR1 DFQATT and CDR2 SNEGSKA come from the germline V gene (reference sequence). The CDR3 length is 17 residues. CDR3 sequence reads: CCARERPTDLGTDTQYF. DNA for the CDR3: TGCTGTGCTAGAGAACGTCCAACGGACCTAGGCACAGATACGCAGTATTTT.

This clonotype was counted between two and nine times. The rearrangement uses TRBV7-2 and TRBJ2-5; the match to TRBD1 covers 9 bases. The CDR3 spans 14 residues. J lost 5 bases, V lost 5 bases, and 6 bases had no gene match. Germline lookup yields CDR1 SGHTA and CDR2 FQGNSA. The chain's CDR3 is CASSLQGAGETQYF. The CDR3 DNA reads TGTGCCAGCAGCCTACAGGGGGCTGGGGAGACCCAGTACTTC.

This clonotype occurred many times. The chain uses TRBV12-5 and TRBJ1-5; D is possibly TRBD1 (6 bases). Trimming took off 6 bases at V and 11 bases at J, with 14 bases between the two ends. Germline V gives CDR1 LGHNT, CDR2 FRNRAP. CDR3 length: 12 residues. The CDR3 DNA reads TGTGCTAGTGGCCCGACAGGAATGGCCCAGCATTTT. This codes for CASGPTGMAQHF. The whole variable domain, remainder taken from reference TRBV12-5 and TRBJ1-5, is DARVTQTPRHKVTEMGQEVTMRCQPILGHNTVFWYRQTMMQGLELLAYFRNRAPLDDSGMPKDRFSAEMPDATLATLKIQPSEPRDSAVYFCASGPTGMAQHFGDGTRLSIL.

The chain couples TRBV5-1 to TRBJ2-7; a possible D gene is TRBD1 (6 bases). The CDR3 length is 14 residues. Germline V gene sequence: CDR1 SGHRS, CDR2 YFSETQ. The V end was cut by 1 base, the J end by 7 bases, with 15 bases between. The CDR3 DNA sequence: TGCGCCAGCAGCTTGAACCTCGACAGGCCGGAGCAGTACTTC. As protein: CASSLNLDRPEQYF.

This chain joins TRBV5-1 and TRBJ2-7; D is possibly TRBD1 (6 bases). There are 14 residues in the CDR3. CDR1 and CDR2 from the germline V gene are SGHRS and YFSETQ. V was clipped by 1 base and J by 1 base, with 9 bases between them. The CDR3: CASSLQGSSYEQYF. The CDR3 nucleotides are TGCGCCAGCAGCTTGCAGGGGTCGTCCTACGAGCAGTACTTC.

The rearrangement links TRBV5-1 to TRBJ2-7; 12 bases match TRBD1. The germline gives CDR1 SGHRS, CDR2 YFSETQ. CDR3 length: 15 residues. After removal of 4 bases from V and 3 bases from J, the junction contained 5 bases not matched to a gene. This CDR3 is CASSQGTGGLYEQYF. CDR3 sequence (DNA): TGCGCCAGCAGCCAGGGGACAGGGGGCCTCTACGAGCAGTACTTC. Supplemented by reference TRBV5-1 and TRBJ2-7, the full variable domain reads KAGVTQTPRYLIKTRGQQVTLSCSPISGHRSVSWYQQTPGQGLQFLFEYFSETQRNKGNFPGRFSGRQFSNSRSEMNVSTLELGDSALYLCASSQGTGGLYEQYFGPGTRLTVT.

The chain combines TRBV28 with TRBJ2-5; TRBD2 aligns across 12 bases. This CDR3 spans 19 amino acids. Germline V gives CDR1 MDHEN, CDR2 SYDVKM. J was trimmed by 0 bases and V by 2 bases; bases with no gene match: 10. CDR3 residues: CASSLPPLLAGGYQETQYF. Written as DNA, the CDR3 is TGTGCCAGCAGTTTACCCCCTCTGCTAGCGGGGGGGTACCAAGAGACCCAGTACTTC.

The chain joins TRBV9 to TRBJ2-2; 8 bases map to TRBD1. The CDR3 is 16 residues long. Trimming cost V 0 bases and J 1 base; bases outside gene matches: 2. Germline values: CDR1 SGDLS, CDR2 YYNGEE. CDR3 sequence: CASSVGGTGNTGELFF. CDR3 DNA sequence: TGTGCCAGCAGCGTAGGTGGGACAGGGAACACCGGGGAGCTGTTTTTT. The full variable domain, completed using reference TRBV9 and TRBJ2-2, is DSGVTQTPKHLITATGQRVTLRCSPRSGDLSVYWYQQSLDQGLQFLIQYYNGEERAKGNILERFSAQQFPDLHSELNLSSLELGDSALYFCASSVGGTGNTGELFFGEGSRLTVL.

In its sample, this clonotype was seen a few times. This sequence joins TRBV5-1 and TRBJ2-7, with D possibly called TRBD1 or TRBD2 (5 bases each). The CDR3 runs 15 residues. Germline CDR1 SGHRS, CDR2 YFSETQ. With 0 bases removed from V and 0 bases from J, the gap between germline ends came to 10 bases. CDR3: CASSLESGSSYEQYF. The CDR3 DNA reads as TGCGCCAGCAGCTTGGAGTCAGGGAGCTCCTACGAGCAGTACTTC. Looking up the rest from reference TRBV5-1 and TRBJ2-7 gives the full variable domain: KAGVTQTPRYLIKTRGQQVTLSCSPISGHRSVSWYQQTPGQGLQFLFEYFSETQRNKGNFPGRFSGRQFSNSRSEMNVSTLELGDSALYLCASSLESGSSYEQYFGPGTRLTVT.

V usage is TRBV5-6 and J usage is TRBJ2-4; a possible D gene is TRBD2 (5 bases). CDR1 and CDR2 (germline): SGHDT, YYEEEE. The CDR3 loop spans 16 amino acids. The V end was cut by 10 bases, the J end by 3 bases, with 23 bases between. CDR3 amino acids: CASPHSNGRDKNIQYF. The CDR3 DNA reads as TGTGCCTCTCCTCATTCAAACGGACGGGACAAAAACATTCAGTACTTC.

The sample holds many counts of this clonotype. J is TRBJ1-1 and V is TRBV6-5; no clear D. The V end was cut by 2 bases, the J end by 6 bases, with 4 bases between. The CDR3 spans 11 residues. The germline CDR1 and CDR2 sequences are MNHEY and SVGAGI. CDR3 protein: CASSYGAEAFF. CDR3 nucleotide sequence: TGTGCCAGCAGTTACGGCGCTGAAGCTTTCTTT.

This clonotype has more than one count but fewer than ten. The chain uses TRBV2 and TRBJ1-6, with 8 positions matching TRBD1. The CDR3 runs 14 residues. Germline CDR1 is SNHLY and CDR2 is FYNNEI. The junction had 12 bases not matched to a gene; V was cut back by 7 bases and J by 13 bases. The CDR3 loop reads CASILGQGVLPLHF. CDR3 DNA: TGTGCCAGCATCCTCGGACAGGGCGTCCTGCCCCTCCACTTT.

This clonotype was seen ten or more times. The DNA for the CDR3 is TGCGCCAGCTCTGGACGGACGAACACTGAAGCTTTCTTT. Its protein is CASSGRTNTEAFF. This chain links TRBV4-1 with TRBJ1-1; D is undetermined. Trimming removed 8 bases from V and 1 base from J, with 11 bases in between. The CDR3 extends over 13 amino acids. CDR1 MGHRA and CDR2 YSYEKL come from the germline V gene.

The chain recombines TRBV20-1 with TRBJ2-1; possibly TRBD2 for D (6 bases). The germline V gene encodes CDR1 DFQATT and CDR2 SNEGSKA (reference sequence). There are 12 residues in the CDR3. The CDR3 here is CRALGGSDEQFF. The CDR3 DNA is TGCAGAGCCCTCGGGGGTAGCGATGAGCAGTTCTTC.

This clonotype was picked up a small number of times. This CDR3 is CASIASGGAADTQYF. CDR3 coding DNA: TGTGCCAGCATCGCCAGCGGGGGGGCCGCAGATACGCAGTATTTT. The rearrangement joins TRBV6-5 to TRBJ2-3; 10 nucleotides align to TRBD2. V was clipped by 7 bases and J by 4 bases; unmatched bases: 8. The CDR3 consists of 15 residues. Looked up from germline, CDR1 is MNHEY and CDR2 is SVGAGI.

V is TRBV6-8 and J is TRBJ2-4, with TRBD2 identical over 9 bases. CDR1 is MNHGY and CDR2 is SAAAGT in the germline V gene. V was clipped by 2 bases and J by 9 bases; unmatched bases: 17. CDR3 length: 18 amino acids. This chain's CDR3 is CASSYRLAGRGRRRIQYF. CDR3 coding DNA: TGTGCCAGCAGTTACCGGCTAGCGGGGAGGGGACGGAGACGCATTCAGTACTTC.

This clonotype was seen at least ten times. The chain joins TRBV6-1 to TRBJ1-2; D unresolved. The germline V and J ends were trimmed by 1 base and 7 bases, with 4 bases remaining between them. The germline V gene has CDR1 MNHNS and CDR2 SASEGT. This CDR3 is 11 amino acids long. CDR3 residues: CASSEGGGYTF. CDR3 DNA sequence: TGTGCCAGCAGTGAAGGGGGTGGCTACACCTTC.

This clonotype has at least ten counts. CDR3 DNA sequence: TGCGCCAGCAGCTTGGTTAACAGGGGAGGAGGCACTGAAGCTTTCTTT. Translation gives CASSLVNRGGGTEAFF. The chain couples TRBV5-1 to TRBJ1-1, with TRBD1 matching over 7 bases. Germline V lookup: CDR1 SGHRS, CDR2 YFSETQ. With V trimmed by 0 bases and J by 4 bases, 9 bases remained unmatched. The CDR3 has 16 amino acids.

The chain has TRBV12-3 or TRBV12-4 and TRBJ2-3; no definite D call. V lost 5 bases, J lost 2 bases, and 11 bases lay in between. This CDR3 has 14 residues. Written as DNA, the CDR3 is TGTGCCAGCAGTCCCGGGTCCTACACAGATACGCAGTATTTT. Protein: CASSPGSYTDTQYF.

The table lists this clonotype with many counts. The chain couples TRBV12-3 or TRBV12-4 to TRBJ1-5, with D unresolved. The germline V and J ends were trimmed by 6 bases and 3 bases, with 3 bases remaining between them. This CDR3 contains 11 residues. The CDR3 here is CASSYNQPQHF. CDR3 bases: TGTGCCAGCAGCTACAATCAGCCCCAGCATTTT.

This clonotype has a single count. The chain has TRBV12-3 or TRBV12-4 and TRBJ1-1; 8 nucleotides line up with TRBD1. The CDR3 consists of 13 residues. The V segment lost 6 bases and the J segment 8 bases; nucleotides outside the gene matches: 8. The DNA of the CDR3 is TGTGCCAGCAGCCAGGACAGGGACGGAGAAGCTTTCTTT. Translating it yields CASSQDRDGEAFF.

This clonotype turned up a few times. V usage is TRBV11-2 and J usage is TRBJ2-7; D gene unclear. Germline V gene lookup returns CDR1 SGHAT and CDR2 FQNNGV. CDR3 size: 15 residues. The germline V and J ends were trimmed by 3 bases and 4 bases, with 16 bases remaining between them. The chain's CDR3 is CASSLAAPTGYEQYF. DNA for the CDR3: TGTGCCAGCAGCTTGGCCGCTCCTACCGGATACGAGCAGTACTTC.